A selection of T cell receptor beta chains follows, all from one sample in a study of lymphopenia after photon versus proton radiotherapy. The data were produced by immunoSEQ multiplex PCR, yet TCRdb's version contains in-frame clones alone and is incomplete. This sample has 50,000 to 70,000 clones, with 87% found just once. Sequenced material: peripheral blood, taken from a patient treated with proton-based radiotherapy. These receptors all stem from an older man with esophageal cancer. The CDR3 runs from the conserved cysteine through the conserved F or W. Fields, in order: clone size, J gene, V gene, D gene, CDR3 protein, CDR3 DNA. A D gene is named only where the DNA matches it firmly. The size entry is marked missing in some rows and otherwise reads once, few, many or a size class.

clone size: NA; J gene: TRBJ1-6; V gene: TRBV2; D gene: NA; CDR3 protein: CASVEETYNSPLHF; CDR3 DNA: TGTGCCAGCGTCGAGGAAACCTATAATTCACCCCTCCACTTT
clone size: NA; J gene: TRBJ1-1; V gene: TRBV19; D gene: NA; CDR3 protein: CASSIGGAEAFF; CDR3 DNA: TGTGCCAGTAGTATCGGAGGGGCTGAAGCTTTCTTT
clone size: NA; J gene: TRBJ1-1; V gene: TRBV27; D gene: NA; CDR3 protein: CASQKQGVYTEAFF; CDR3 DNA: TGTGCCAGCCAAAAACAGGGAGTGTACACTGAAGCTTTCTTT
clone size: NA; J gene: TRBJ2-2; V gene: TRBV30; D gene: NA; CDR3 protein: CAWKSNSNTGELFF; CDR3 DNA: TGTGCCTGGAAGTCAAATTCGAACACCGGGGAGCTGTTTTTT
clone size: NA; J gene: TRBJ1-1; V gene: TRBV29-1; D gene: NA; CDR3 protein: CSVEDMNKNTEAFF; CDR3 DNA: TGCAGCGTTGAAGATATGAACAAGAACACTGAAGCTTTCTTT
clone size: NA; J gene: TRBJ2-2; V gene: TRBV9; D gene: NA; CDR3 protein: CASSVDSMNTGELFF; CDR3 DNA: TGTGCCAGCAGCGTAGACAGCATGAACACCGGGGAGCTGTTTTTT
clone size: NA; J gene: TRBJ1-2; V gene: TRBV30; D gene: NA; CDR3 protein: CAWSPGLNYGYTF; CDR3 DNA: TGTGCCTGGTCCCCGGGACTAAACTATGGCTACACCTTC
clone size: NA; J gene: TRBJ1-1; V gene: TRBV29-1; D gene: NA; CDR3 protein: CSVYDGGWATEAFF; CDR3 DNA: TGCAGCGTTTATGATGGGGGGTGGGCCACTGAAGCTTTCTTT
clone size: NA; J gene: TRBJ2-7; V gene: TRBV10-2; D gene: TRBD2; CDR3 protein: CASLGGTTTYEQYF; CDR3 DNA: TGCGCCAGCTTGGGCGGGACTACGACCTACGAGCAGTACTTC
clone size: few; J gene: TRBJ2-7; V gene: TRBV5-4; D gene: NA; CDR3 protein: CASSLKGRQTPYEQYF; CDR3 DNA: TGTGCCAGCAGCTTGAAGGGGCGACAGACCCCCTACGAGCAGTACTTC
clone size: NA; J gene: TRBJ2-1; V gene: TRBV6-1; D gene: NA; CDR3 protein: CASRTTNEQFF; CDR3 DNA: TGTGCCAGCAGGACGACTAATGAGCAGTTCTTC
clone size: NA; J gene: TRBJ1-3; V gene: TRBV11-2; D gene: NA; CDR3 protein: CASSLTGGSHSGNTIYF; CDR3 DNA: TGTGCCAGCAGCTTAACCGGGGGTTCACACTCTGGAAACACCATATATTTT
clone size: NA; J gene: TRBJ1-3; V gene: TRBV11-3; D gene: NA; CDR3 protein: CASRTEDSGNTIYF; CDR3 DNA: TGTGCCTCACGGACAGAAGACTCTGGAAACACCATATATTTT
clone size: NA; J gene: TRBJ2-5; V gene: TRBV12-2; D gene: NA; CDR3 protein: CASRLGRDPSGGAQETQYF; CDR3 DNA: TGTGCAAGTCGCTTAGGGAGGGACCCTAGCGGGGGGGCCCAGGAGACCCAGTACTTC
clone size: NA; J gene: TRBJ1-2; V gene: TRBV4-3; D gene: TRBD1; CDR3 protein: CASSQGQGTGGYTF; CDR3 DNA: TGCGCCAGCAGCCAAGGACAGGGTACAGGTGGCTACACCTTC
clone size: once; J gene: TRBJ2-1; V gene: TRBV4-3; D gene: NA; CDR3 protein: CASSQDPAAYNEQFF; CDR3 DNA: TGCGCCAGCAGCCAAGACCCAGCGGCCTACAATGAGCAGTTCTTC
clone size: NA; J gene: TRBJ2-7; V gene: TRBV11-2; D gene: TRBD2; CDR3 protein: CASSSIGLAGPYYEQYF; CDR3 DNA: TGTGCCAGCAGCTCGATCGGGCTAGCGGGACCGTACTACGAGCAGTACTTC
clone size: NA; J gene: TRBJ2-7; V gene: TRBV7-9; D gene: TRBD1; CDR3 protein: CASSQTGGGLNEQYF; CDR3 DNA: TGTGCCAGCAGCCAGACAGGGGGCGGTTTGAACGAGCAGTACTTC
clone size: NA; J gene: TRBJ2-3; V gene: TRBV9; D gene: TRBD2; CDR3 protein: CASSVLAGMTTDTQYF; CDR3 DNA: TGTGCCAGCAGCGTCCTAGCGGGGATGACCACAGATACGCAGTATTTT
clone size: once; J gene: TRBJ2-1; V gene: TRBV10-2; D gene: NA; CDR3 protein: CASPSRDGLRNEQFF; CDR3 DNA: TGCGCCAGCCCGAGCAGGGACGGACTTAGGAATGAGCAGTTCTTC
clone size: NA; J gene: TRBJ1-6; V gene: TRBV5-1; D gene: NA; CDR3 protein: CASSPEGVSPLHF; CDR3 DNA: TGCGCCAGCAGCCCCGAGGGGGTTTCACCCCTCCACTTT
clone size: NA; J gene: TRBJ2-5; V gene: TRBV30; D gene: TRBD1; CDR3 protein: CAWSRNRGRETQYF; CDR3 DNA: TGTGCCTGGAGTAGGAACAGGGGCCGAGAGACCCAGTACTTC
clone size: NA; J gene: TRBJ2-7; V gene: TRBV4-3; D gene: NA; CDR3 protein: CASSQATLQEQYF; CDR3 DNA: TGCGCCAGCAGCCAAGCAACCTTACAGGAGCAGTACTTC
clone size: once; J gene: TRBJ1-1; V gene: TRBV30; D gene: NA; CDR3 protein: CATGEWDTEAFF; CDR3 DNA: TGTGCCACCGGCGAGTGGGACACTGAAGCTTTCTTT
clone size: NA; J gene: TRBJ1-1; V gene: TRBV10-3; D gene: NA; CDR3 protein: CAIRSWGPNTEAFF; CDR3 DNA: TGTGCCATCAGGTCGTGGGGGCCGAACACTGAAGCTTTCTTT